Shown below are 4 T cell receptor beta chains from a single sample sequenced in a study of identical twins. TCRdb passed the 5' RACE reads through MiXCR, listing each CDR3 protein once. The data show roughly 240,000 distinct CDR3 sequences, with around 6.6% seen just once and roughly 3.6% held by the top ten. The data were also submitted as part of a second study, on yellow fever vaccine responses in identical twins.

Sequencing was carried out using memory (CD45RO+) T cells sorted from blood. The receptor source for this set is a woman in her late teens or twenties in good health.

The table lists this clonotype with a few counts. V gene TRBV20-1 combines with J gene TRBJ1-3, with D perhaps matching TRBD1 (5 bases). Germline V lookup: CDR1 DFQATT, CDR2 SNEGSKA (reference sequence). Trimming removed 1 base at V and 3 bases at J, with 13 bases between. This CDR3 region has 15 residues. The CDR3 is CSARGWGVLGNTIYF. The CDR3, as DNA: TGCAGTGCTAGAGGTTGGGGGGTGCTTGGAAACACCATATATTTT.

The genes are TRBV7-9 and TRBJ2-2, with D unclear. The CDR3 runs 14 residues. V gave up 7 bases and J gave up 4 bases, with 13 bases separating them. Germline values: CDR1 SEHNR, CDR2 FQNEAQ (reference sequence). This CDR3 reads CASTPTGVTGELFF. Written as DNA, the CDR3 is TGTGCCAGCACCCCCACTGGCGTCACCGGGGAGCTGTTTTTT.

As concerns this clonotype: A junction boundary mismatches the germline segment, possibly from a read error. This chain joins TRBV7-9 and TRBJ1-1; D unresolved. This CDR3 is built from 14 residues. CDR1 is SEHNR and CDR2 is FQNEAQ in the germline V gene (reference sequence). CDR3 bases: TGTGCCAGCAACTTAATGGGGTCCGGCACTGAAGCTTTCTTT. This gives the protein CASNLMGSGTEAFF. Complete variable domain (other parts from reference TRBV7-9 and TRBJ1-1): DTGVSQNPRHKITKRGQNVTFRCDPISEHNRLYWYRQTLGQGPEFLTYFQNEAQLEKSRLLSDRFSAERPKGSFSTLEIQRTEQGDSAMYLCASNLMGSGTEAFFGQGTRLTVV.

Of note for this clonotype: Compared with germline, one end of the junction differs, possibly owing to a read error. The V call is TRBV3-1, the J call TRBJ2-7; 7 nucleotides agree with TRBD2. The CDR3 sequence is 15 residues long. CDR1 is LGHDT and CDR2 is YNNKEL in the germline V gene (reference sequence). Written as DNA, the CDR3 is TGTGCCAGCACCCAAACGGGGAGGGTGGCCTACGAGCAGTACTTC. Its translation is CASTQTGRVAYEQYF.